This record looks at one T cell receptor (beta chain) sequence and its context. The target antigen is unknown. These data originate in a study of T cell repertoires in cytomegalovirus infection. General study points: Identification of carriers of CMV plus the relevant HLA was achieved through cumulative public TCR beta family frequency.

MiXCR, applied by TCRdb to the reads, yields one record per CDR3 protein. The sample carries fewer than 700,000 distinct CDR3 sequences, 20% to 25% recorded once. The TCR originated in a human donor in good health (CMV status not recorded). Some clones in this sample may be carry-over from other donors' samples. Sequencing input: CD8+ T cells from PBMCs.

The CDR3 region has the DNA TGTGCCAGCAGTGGCGGGATGCCTTATGCGAACACCGGGGAGCTGTTTTTT. Residues: CASSGGMPYANTGELFF. The chain joins TRBV7-6 to TRBJ2-2, with a possible D match to TRBD2 (6 bases). Trimming cost V 6 bases and J 0 bases, with 17 bases left between them. The CDR3 is 17 residues long. Germline V gene data show CDR1 as SGHVS and CDR2 as FNYEAQ.